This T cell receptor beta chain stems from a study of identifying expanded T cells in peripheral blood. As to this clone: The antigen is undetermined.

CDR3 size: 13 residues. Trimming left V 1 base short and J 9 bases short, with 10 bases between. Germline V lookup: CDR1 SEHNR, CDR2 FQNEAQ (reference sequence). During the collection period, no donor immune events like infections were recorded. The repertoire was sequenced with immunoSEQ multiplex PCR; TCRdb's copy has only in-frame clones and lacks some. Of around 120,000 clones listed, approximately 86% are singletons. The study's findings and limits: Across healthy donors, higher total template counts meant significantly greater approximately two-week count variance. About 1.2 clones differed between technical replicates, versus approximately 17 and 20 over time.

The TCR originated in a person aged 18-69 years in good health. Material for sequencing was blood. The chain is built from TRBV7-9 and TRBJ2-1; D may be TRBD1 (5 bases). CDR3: CASSLVSGLEQFF. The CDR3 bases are TGTGCCAGCAGCTTAGTTTCAGGGCTTGAGCAGTTCTTC.